This paragraph covers one T cell receptor (beta chain) sequence. This receptor's antigen is unknown. Germline is not matched at one junction end, which may reflect a read error. The data belong to a study of blood T cells in healthy people across ages (dated by TCRdb to 2014 to 2015). Describing the broader study: In model experiments, template switching captured about one uniquely barcoded TCR beta cDNA molecule for every two T cells. The donors were divided into four age groups: young (average approximately 16 years), middle-aged (approximately 42), aged (around 59) and long-lived (around 80). The study measured age-related changes in TCR beta repertoire diversity using deep sequencing normalized with unique cDNA molecular identifiers. For two donors (one aged 18 to 29 and one aged 80 or older), the study analyzed two additional independent replicas of 1 million unique cDNA reads from the same blood draw. To avoid experimental bias, donors of different ages were distributed randomly across sequencing lanes.

The 40 or so donors, aged about 6 to 95 years, were systemically healthy Caucasian individuals from Russia. Each donor gave roughly 11 milliliters of peripheral blood, drawn into EDTA-treated Vacutainer tubes. PBMCs were isolated by Ficoll-Paque density-gradient centrifugation, with at least 7 million obtained per sample. Trizol reagent was used to extract total RNA from the PBMCs, yielding at least 6 micrograms per sample. For every donor, an aliquot of PBMCs went through flow cytometry to measure the percentages of naive CD45RAhigh/CD27high T cells. Library construction relied on 5' RACE. Sequencer: Illumina HiSeq 2500. A second PCR of roughly 6 to 11 cycles was run with a J-beta primer mix and a sample-barcoded 5' primer. Each TCR beta cDNA molecule received a unique molecular identifier from a template-switch 5' adaptor carrying 12 random nucleotides. Each sample yielded at least 3 million CDR3-containing paired-end reads. First-strand cDNA was synthesized from all RNA with the Mint cDNA synthesis kit, primed by a TRBC-specific oligonucleotide. After uracil-DNA glycosylase treatment, a first 18-cycle PCR used universal primers M1SS and BC2_uni_R on all cDNA. From the authors' description of their analysis: Normalization of each sample was performed by random selection of 1 million high-quality reads, each carrying a distinct molecular identifier. Reads sharing molecular identifiers were discarded rather than binned into consensus sequences. MiTCR, set to a Q25 quality threshold and the strictest error-elimination algorithm, was used for CDR3 identification, clonotype clustering and error correction. Lower-bound total TCR beta diversity was estimated with a nonparametric unseen species model using Euler transformation. Through fastp at Q25 and MiXCR, TCRdb rebuilt clones from the public reads, retaining in-frame beta chains. Entries that share a CDR3 protein sequence are merged under the most common genes and DNA. The V and J calls shown here were made by TCRdb, not taken from the authors' results. The sample contains 1.2 million to 1.5 million distinct CDR3 sequences, approximately 59% of them found a single time. In total, the top ten clones hold roughly 7% of the sample.

What the authors observed across the whole study: Observed TCR beta diversity per million T cells fell roughly linearly with age, and a significant reduction was already apparent by age roughly 41. Total diversity estimates from one million sequenced T cells were considered lower bounds and underestimates. Conclusive comparison of naive and antigen-experienced compartments was prevented by the profiling of bulk unsorted PBMCs. The percentage of naive T cells measured by flow cytometry correlated strongly with observed TCR beta diversity. Compared with the aged group, more naive CD4+ T cells, fewer expanded clones and increased TCR diversity were shown by the long-lived group, suggesting age selection. Because the CMV infection status of the donors was unknown, age-related changes in expanded clonotypes may potentially have been confounded.

The sequencing input was blood. The sequence derives from a man between 18 and 35 years old in good health.

The CDR3 region: CASSQAQGGGASDAQYF. Here is the DNA: TGTGCCAGCAGCCAAGCCCAGGGCGGGGGGGCTTCAGATGCGCAGTATTTT. The V and J genes are TRBV4-2 and TRBJ2-3; 9 bases in the middle match TRBD2. CDR1 and CDR2 are read off the germline V gene as LGHNA and YNFKEQ. The CDR3 sequence holds 17 residues, the cysteine and phenylalanine included. Only the CDR3 part of the read is kept: 51 bases, read in frame from the first base.